This T cell receptor (beta chain) was documented in a study of T cells of healthy individuals (dated by TCRdb to between 2017 and 2018). With regard to this clonotype: The antigen it recognizes is unknown. Qualities for individual bases were not recorded, and no much larger clone is one base off.

Library preparation used 5' RACE. Sequencer: Illumina MiSeq. TCRdb reworked the public reads: Q25 trimming with fastp, MiXCR clone assembly, productive beta chains retained. Identical CDR3 protein sequences are pooled into one entry, listed with their most common genes and DNA. In this sample the table shows about 100,000 distinct CDR3 sequences, 17% of which occur a single time. 6.2% of the sample lies in the top ten. Counted from cysteine to phenylalanine, this CDR3 has 13 amino acids. CDR3 DNA only is kept here, 39 bases in frame from base 1. V is pruned by 5 bases and J by 7 bases, leaving 6 bases of the junction without a gene match. Per the germline V gene (reference sequence), SSHAT is the CDR1 and FNYEAQ is the CDR2.

This chain is built from TRBV7-7 and TRBJ2-5; TRBD2 aligns with 8 central bases. This clonotype originated in a human donor in good health. Read as DNA, the sequence is TGTGCCAGCAGCCTGGGACTAGGCGGGACCCAGTACTTC. This codes for CASSLGLGGTQYF.